This T cell receptor (beta chain) was profiled in a study of Ad26.COV2.S vaccination and SARS-CoV-2 variants. Described treatment: 15 to 20 received Ad26.COV2.S at low or high dose, single or two shots; 5 received placebo; per-sample allocation not given. Samples were taken on day 63 after the first vaccine or placebo injection. An adult aged 18-55 years in Boston served as the donor. To note about this clone: Its antigen is not identified.

The CDR3 contains 13 residues. With 2 bases removed from V and 2 bases from J, the gap between germline ends came to 9 bases. The germline gives CDR1 GTSNPN, CDR2 SVGIG (reference sequence). Some clones are missing from TCRdb's copy, which holds only in-frame ones; the method was immunoSEQ multiplex PCR. The table includes over 400,000 clones, about 92% detected once. Overall study findings and caveats: Spike-specific TCR breadth was greater after Ad26.COV2.S than placebo.

The sample consisted of peripheral blood, taken in a trial of Ad26.COV2.S vaccine versus placebo. This chain joins TRBV30 and TRBJ1-2; D is ambiguous. The clonotype was recovered from a person between 18 and 65 years old who received the Ad26.COV2.S COVID-19 vaccine or a placebo. The CDR3: CAWSPLGNYGYTF. CDR3 DNA sequence: TGTGCCTGGAGTCCCCTCGGGAACTATGGCTACACCTTC. The complete variable domain, with remaining parts taken from reference TRBV30 and TRBJ1-2, reads SQTIHQWPATLVQPVGSPLSLECTVEGTSNPNLYWYRQAAGRGLQLLFYSVGIGQISSEVPQNLSASRPQDRQFILSSKKLLLSDSGFYLCAWSPLGNYGYTFGSGTRLTVV.